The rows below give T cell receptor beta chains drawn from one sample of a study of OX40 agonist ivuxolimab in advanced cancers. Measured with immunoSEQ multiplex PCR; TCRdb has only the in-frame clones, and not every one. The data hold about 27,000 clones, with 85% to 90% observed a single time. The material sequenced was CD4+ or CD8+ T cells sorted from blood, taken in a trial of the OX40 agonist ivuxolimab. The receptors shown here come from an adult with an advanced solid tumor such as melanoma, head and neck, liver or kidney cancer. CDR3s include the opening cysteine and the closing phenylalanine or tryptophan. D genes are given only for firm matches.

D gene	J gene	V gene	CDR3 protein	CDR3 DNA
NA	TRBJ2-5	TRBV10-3	CAISEPLQDPQETQYF	TGTGCCATCAGTGAGCCCCTACAGGACCCGCAAGAGACCCAGTACTTC
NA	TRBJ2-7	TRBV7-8	CASSLKGSVGEQYF	TGTGCCAGCAGCTTAAAGGGGTCGGTGGGCGAGCAGTACTTC
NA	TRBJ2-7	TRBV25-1	CASSDRIYEQYF	TGTGCCAGCAGTGACAGGATCTACGAGCAGTACTTC
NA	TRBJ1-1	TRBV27	CASSLLARNTEAFF	TGTGCCAGCAGTTTATTGGCTAGGAACACTGAAGCTTTCTTT
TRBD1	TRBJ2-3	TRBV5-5	CASTRTGGITDTQYF	TGTGCCAGCACCCGCACAGGGGGCATCACAGATACGCAGTATTTT
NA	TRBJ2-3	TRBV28	CATGDTQYF	TGTGCCACCGGGGATACGCAGTATTTT
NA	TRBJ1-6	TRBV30	CAWSVLQPLHF	TGTGCCTGGAGTGTACTGCAACCCCTCCACTTT
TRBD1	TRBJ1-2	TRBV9	CASSSRQGVGYGYTF	TGTGCCAGCAGCTCGCGACAGGGGGTTGGCTATGGCTACACCTTC
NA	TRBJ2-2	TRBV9	CASSRRQPDTGELFF	TGTGCCAGCAGTCGAAGACAGCCCGACACCGGGGAGCTGTTTTTT
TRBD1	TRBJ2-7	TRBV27	CASSWGQGWYEQYF	TGTGCCAGCAGCTGGGGACAGGGCTGGTACGAGCAGTACTTC